This paragraph reports one TCR beta chain. The specificity of this receptor is unknown. It has no much larger one-base neighbor in the sample; base qualities were not kept. The data were obtained in a study of T cell responses to AZD1222 COVID-19 vaccine (dated by TCRdb to the early 2020s). A note on the overall study: A total of 233 trial participants underwent TCR sequencing, of whom about 210 had received two doses of AZD1222 and 26 had received two doses of the MenACWY control vaccine. Trial participants were enrolled by age into 18-55, 56-69 and 70-plus year subgroups, with roughly 150, 30 and 60 TCR-sequenced participants respectively. Results the study describes overall, beyond this receptor: Because no day 14 peak-response samples were available, the repertoires could be characterized only after the peak T cell response. The 56-69-year group was small, and its depth increase did not reach significance, likely because of low power. Participants were mostly white British and included more females than males, and it was suggested by the authors that clonal diversity may have been underestimated. Conclusions about previously exposed vaccinees are limited, since just a handful of AZD1222 recipients were seropositive for SARS-CoV-2 at baseline. A significant rise in spike-specific TCR breadth and depth was observed after two AZD1222 doses relative to day 0 and relative to MenACWY recipients. CD4 TCRs associated with the vaccine covered the entire spike protein, and the dominant responses were in regions 160-218 and 743-854. Reportedly, close to half of the unique spike-specific TCRs recognized epitopes lying outside the regions that are mutated in the B.1.351 and B.1.1.7 variants.

The time point label on this specimen signifies: about 28 days (+/-7) after the second vaccine dose. AZD1222 recipients given second doses at about 4 weeks or at about 12 weeks were pooled, since spike-specific TCR depth and breadth were not found to differ between the two schedules. Samples from vaccinated people were obtained from the UK trials COV001 and COV002, which included a single-blind randomized controlled phase 2/3 trial of AZD1222 (ChAdOx1 nCoV-19) in healthy adults. For TCRbeta chain sequencing, PBMC samples were collected from trial participants at day 0 and at day 28 after the second dose. The CDR3 regions of human TCRbeta chains were analyzed by immunosequencing. For the original study's pipeline: TCRs in the repertoires were matched against a reference library of SARS-CoV-2-specific TCRs that had been generated with the MIRA antigen-specificity platform. Breadth meant the fraction of unique TCRs that were SARS-CoV-2-associated, whereas depth meant the fraction of total T cells that were SARS-CoV-2-associated. Using the MIRA data, each spike-specific TCR was assigned both to the spike region to which the TCR was reactive and to a CD4 or CD8 class. Log10-transformed breadth and depth values were compared by one-way ANOVA with Sidak's multiple comparisons tests. In its TCRdb copy, this immuneACCESS table keeps in-frame sequences only and misses some clones. Where compared with another copy, unresolved V genes explain less than half of these, and the others have no known cause. That table supplies the V and J calls and clone size; D and trimming were determined from the DNA. In all, the sample holds 70,000 to 95,000 clones, and 88% of those were seen once. The biggest ten clones account for about 7.1% of the sample.

The material was peripheral blood, obtained 28 days after the second AZD1222 dose. The source of this sequence is an adult who received the AZD1222 COVID-19 vaccine.

The DNA is as follows: TGCGCCAGCATGACAGGGGGCTCTTATAATTCACCCCTCCACTTT. It translates as CASMTGGSYNSPLHF. The rearranged segments are TRBV5-1 and TRBJ1-6, and 10 bases in between align with TRBD1. Compared with germline, V lacks 6 bases and J lacks 4 bases; bases without a gene match: 4. Reading the germline V gene gives CDR1 SGHRS and CDR2 YFSETQ. The CDR3 numbers 15 residues from cysteine through phenylalanine. Just CDR3 DNA is preserved here, 45 bases in frame from base 1.